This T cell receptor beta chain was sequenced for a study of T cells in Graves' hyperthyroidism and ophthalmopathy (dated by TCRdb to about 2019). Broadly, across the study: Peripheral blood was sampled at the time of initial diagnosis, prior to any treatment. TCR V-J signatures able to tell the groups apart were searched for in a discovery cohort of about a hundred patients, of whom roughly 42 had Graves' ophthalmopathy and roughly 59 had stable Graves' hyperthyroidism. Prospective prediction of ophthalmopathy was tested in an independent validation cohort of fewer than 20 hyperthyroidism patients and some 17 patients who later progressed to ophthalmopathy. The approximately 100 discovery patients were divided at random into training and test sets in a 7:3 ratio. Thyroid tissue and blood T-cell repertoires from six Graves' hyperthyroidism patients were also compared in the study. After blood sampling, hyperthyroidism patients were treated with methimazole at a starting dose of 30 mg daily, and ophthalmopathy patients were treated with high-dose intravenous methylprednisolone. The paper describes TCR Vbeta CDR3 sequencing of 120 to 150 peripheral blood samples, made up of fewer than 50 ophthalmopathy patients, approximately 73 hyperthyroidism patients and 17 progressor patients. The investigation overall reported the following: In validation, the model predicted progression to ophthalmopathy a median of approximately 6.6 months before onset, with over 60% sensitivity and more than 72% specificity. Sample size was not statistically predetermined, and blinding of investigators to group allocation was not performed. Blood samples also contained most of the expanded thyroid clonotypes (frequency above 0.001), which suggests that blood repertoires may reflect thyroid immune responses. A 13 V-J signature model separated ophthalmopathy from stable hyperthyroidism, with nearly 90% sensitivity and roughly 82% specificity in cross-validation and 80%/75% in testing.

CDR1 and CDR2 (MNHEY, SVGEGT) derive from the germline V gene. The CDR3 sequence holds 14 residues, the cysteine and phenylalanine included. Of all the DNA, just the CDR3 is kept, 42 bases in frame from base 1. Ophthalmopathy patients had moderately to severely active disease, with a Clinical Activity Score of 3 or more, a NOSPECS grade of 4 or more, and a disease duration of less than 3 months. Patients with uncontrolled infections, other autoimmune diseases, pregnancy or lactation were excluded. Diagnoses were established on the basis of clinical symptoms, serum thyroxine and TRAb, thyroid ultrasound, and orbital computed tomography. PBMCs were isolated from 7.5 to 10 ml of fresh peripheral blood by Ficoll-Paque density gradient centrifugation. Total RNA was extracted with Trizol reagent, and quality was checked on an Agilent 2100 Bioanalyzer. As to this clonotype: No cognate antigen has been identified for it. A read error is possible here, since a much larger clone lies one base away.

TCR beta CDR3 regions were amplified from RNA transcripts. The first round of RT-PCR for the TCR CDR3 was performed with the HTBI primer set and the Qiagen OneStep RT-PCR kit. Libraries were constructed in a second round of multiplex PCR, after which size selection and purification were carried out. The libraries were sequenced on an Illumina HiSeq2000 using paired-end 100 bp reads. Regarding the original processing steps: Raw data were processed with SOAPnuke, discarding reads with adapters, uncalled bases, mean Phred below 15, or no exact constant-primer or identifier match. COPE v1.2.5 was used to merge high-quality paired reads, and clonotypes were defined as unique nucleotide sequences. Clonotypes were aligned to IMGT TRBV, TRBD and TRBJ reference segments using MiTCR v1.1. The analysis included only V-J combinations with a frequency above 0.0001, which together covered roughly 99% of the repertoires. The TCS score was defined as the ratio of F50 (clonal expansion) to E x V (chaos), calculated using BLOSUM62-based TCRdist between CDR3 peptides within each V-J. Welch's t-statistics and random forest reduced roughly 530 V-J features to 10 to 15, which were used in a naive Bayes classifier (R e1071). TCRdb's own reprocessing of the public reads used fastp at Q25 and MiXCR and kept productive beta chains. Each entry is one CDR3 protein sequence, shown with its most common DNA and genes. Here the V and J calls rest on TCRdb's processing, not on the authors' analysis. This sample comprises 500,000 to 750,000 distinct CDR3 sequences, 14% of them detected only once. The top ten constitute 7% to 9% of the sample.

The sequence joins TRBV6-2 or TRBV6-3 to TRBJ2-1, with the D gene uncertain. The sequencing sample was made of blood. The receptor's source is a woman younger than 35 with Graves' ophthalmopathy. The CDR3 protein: CASSRSDRANEQLF. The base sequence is TGTGCCAGCAGTCGTAGTGATAGAGCCAATGAGCAGCTCTTC.